The rows below give T cell receptor beta chains drawn from one sample of a study of response to subunit inactivated influenza vaccine. TCRdb re-called the RT-PCR reads with MiXCR, one entry per CDR3 protein. This sample carries more than 700,000 distinct CDR3 sequences, 21% of them seen once, and the ten largest clones take around 9.6%. The sequencing here drew on PBMCs from blood, taken about 5 days after vaccination. These receptors were obtained from a man between 50 and 59 years old who received an inactivated influenza vaccine. Both conserved end residues are part of each CDR3. Each record gives: clone size, V gene, J gene, D gene, CDR3 protein, CDR3 DNA. D genes are given only for firm matches. Clone size is shown for a subset of rows, as once, few, many or a class of expanded clone.

clone size: few
V gene: TRBV29-1
J gene: TRBJ2-7
D gene: TRBD2
CDR3 protein: CSAMGGLTGGSYEQYF
CDR3 DNA: TGCAGCGCCATGGGGGGATTGACGGGAGGCTCCTACGAGCAGTACTTC

clone size: -
V gene: TRBV5-1
J gene: TRBJ2-3
D gene: -
CDR3 protein: CASSVRQALDTDTQYF
CDR3 DNA: TGCGCCAGCAGCGTTAGACAGGCGCTCGACACAGATACGCAGTATTTT

clone size: -
V gene: TRBV10-3
J gene: TRBJ2-1
D gene: TRBD1
CDR3 protein: CALRTGQGVVPSYNEQFF
CDR3 DNA: TGTGCCCTCAGAACCGGACAGGGTGTGGTCCCTTCCTACAATGAGCAGTTCTTC

clone size: few
V gene: TRBV28
J gene: TRBJ1-2
D gene: -
CDR3 protein: CASSGNRVIVHGYTF
CDR3 DNA: TGTGCCAGCAGTGGGAATCGGGTGATTGTGCATGGCTACACCTTC

clone size: -
V gene: TRBV7-2
J gene: TRBJ2-5
D gene: -
CDR3 protein: CASRREGLLETQYF
CDR3 DNA: TGTGCCAGCAGGAGGGAAGGACTGCTGGAGACCCAGTACTTC

clone size: -
V gene: TRBV5-6
J gene: TRBJ2-1
D gene: -
CDR3 protein: CASSFFGTSSYNEQFF
CDR3 DNA: TGTGCCAGCAGCTTCTTTGGGACGAGCTCCTACAATGAGCAGTTCTTC

clone size: -
V gene: TRBV5-1
J gene: TRBJ2-1
D gene: TRBD2
CDR3 protein: CASSLAPGTSRGEQFF
CDR3 DNA: TGCGCCAGCAGCTTGGCCCCCGGGACTAGTCGAGGTGAGCAGTTCTTC

clone size: many
V gene: TRBV20-1
J gene: TRBJ2-1
D gene: TRBD2
CDR3 protein: CSARDTSRTSGTYNEQFF
CDR3 DNA: TGCAGTGCTAGAGATACCTCTAGGACTAGCGGGACTTACAATGAGCAGTTCTTC

clone size: few
V gene: TRBV7-9
J gene: TRBJ2-3
D gene: -
CDR3 protein: CASSFHSTDTQYF
CDR3 DNA: TGTGCCAGCAGCTTCCACTCCACAGATACGCAGTATTTT

clone size: few
V gene: TRBV6-2/TRBV6-3
J gene: TRBJ1-1
D gene: -
CDR3 protein: CASSLRSGIYTEAFF
CDR3 DNA: TGTGCCAGCAGTTTGCGGTCAGGGATTTACACTGAAGCTTTCTTT

clone size: -
V gene: TRBV20-1
J gene: TRBJ2-1
D gene: TRBD2
CDR3 protein: CSARDGLAGGWADEQFF
CDR3 DNA: TGCAGTGCTAGAGACGGACTAGCGGGAGGTTGGGCGGATGAGCAGTTCTTC

clone size: few
V gene: TRBV6-5
J gene: TRBJ1-2
D gene: TRBD1
CDR3 protein: CASSYDRERGYTF
CDR3 DNA: TGTGCCAGCAGTTACGACAGGGAACGAGGCTACACCTTC

clone size: few
V gene: TRBV10-3
J gene: TRBJ2-5
D gene: TRBD2
CDR3 protein: CAIGEEASGTQYF
CDR3 DNA: TGTGCCATCGGTGAGGAGGCTAGCGGGACCCAGTACTTC

clone size: -
V gene: TRBV4-3
J gene: TRBJ2-7
D gene: TRBD2
CDR3 protein: CASSHQGRGSGYEQYF
CDR3 DNA: TGCGCCAGCAGCCACCAAGGGAGGGGCAGCGGATACGAGCAGTACTTC

clone size: -
V gene: TRBV27
J gene: TRBJ2-5
D gene: TRBD2
CDR3 protein: CASRLSPGGIGETQYF
CDR3 DNA: TGTGCCAGCAGACTCTCCCCGGGAGGAATCGGGGAGACCCAGTACTTC

clone size: few
V gene: TRBV7-2
J gene: TRBJ2-7
D gene: -
CDR3 protein: CASSLAARSSYEQYF
CDR3 DNA: TGTGCCAGCAGCTTAGCCGCGCGGAGCTCCTACGAGCAGTACTTC

clone size: -
V gene: TRBV5-1
J gene: TRBJ1-6
D gene: -
CDR3 protein: CASSMGTADSPLHF
CDR3 DNA: TGCGCCAGCAGCATGGGGACGGCTGATTCACCCCTCCACTTT

clone size: few
V gene: TRBV7-2
J gene: TRBJ1-3
D gene: -
CDR3 protein: CASSLSNSGNTIYF
CDR3 DNA: TGTGCCAGCAGCTTATCAAACTCTGGAAACACCATATATTTT

clone size: few
V gene: TRBV20-1
J gene: TRBJ2-7
D gene: TRBD2
CDR3 protein: CSAAPGRGSYEQYF
CDR3 DNA: TGCAGTGCGGCGCCCGGGAGGGGTTCCTACGAGCAGTACTTC

clone size: few
V gene: TRBV30
J gene: TRBJ2-5
D gene: TRBD2
CDR3 protein: CAWSVRGGRETQYF
CDR3 DNA: TGTGCCTGGAGTGTACGCGGGGGGCGAGAGACCCAGTACTTC

clone size: -
V gene: TRBV7-9
J gene: TRBJ2-3
D gene: -
CDR3 protein: CASSYGYISTDTQYF
CDR3 DNA: TGTGCCAGCAGCTATGGCTATATAAGCACAGATACGCAGTATTTT

clone size: many
V gene: TRBV7-2
J gene: TRBJ2-1
D gene: -
CDR3 protein: CASSKPGDYNEQFF
CDR3 DNA: TGTGCCAGCAGCAAACCGGGCGACTACAATGAGCAGTTCTTC

clone size: few
V gene: TRBV4-3
J gene: TRBJ1-3
D gene: -
CDR3 protein: CASSQGGRGHTIYF
CDR3 DNA: TGCGCCAGCAGCCAAGGCGGCAGGGGTCACACCATATATTTT

clone size: -
V gene: TRBV15
J gene: TRBJ2-7
D gene: -
CDR3 protein: CATSREVAARVEQYF
CDR3 DNA: TGTGCCACCAGCAGGGAAGTTGCAGCCCGGGTTGAGCAGTACTTC

clone size: few
V gene: TRBV7-2
J gene: TRBJ2-1
D gene: -
CDR3 protein: CASSPGGIFEQFF
CDR3 DNA: TGTGCCAGCAGCCCCGGGGGTATCTTTGAGCAGTTCTTC

clone size: few
V gene: TRBV5-1
J gene: TRBJ2-3
D gene: TRBD1
CDR3 protein: CATGGQGRTDTQYF
CDR3 DNA: TGCGCCACCGGGGGACAGGGTCGTACAGATACGCAGTATTTT

clone size: few
V gene: TRBV20-1
J gene: TRBJ2-3
D gene: TRBD2
CDR3 protein: CSARDPRTSRDTQYF
CDR3 DNA: TGCAGTGCTAGAGATCCCCGGACTAGCCGCGATACGCAGTATTTT

clone size: many
V gene: TRBV3-1
J gene: TRBJ1-1
D gene: -
CDR3 protein: CASSTTANTEAFF
CDR3 DNA: TGTGCCAGCAGCACTACAGCGAACACTGAAGCTTTCTTT

clone size: -
V gene: TRBV7-2
J gene: TRBJ2-7
D gene: TRBD2
CDR3 protein: CASSSSSGSIYEQYF
CDR3 DNA: TGTGCCAGCAGCTCGTCTAGCGGATCGATCTACGAGCAGTACTTC

clone size: -
V gene: TRBV4-3
J gene: TRBJ2-7
D gene: -
CDR3 protein: CASSPPGRQGAYEQYF
CDR3 DNA: TGCGCCAGCAGCCCTCCGGGGAGGCAGGGGGCCTACGAGCAGTACTTC

clone size: few
V gene: TRBV12-3/TRBV12-4
J gene: TRBJ2-2
D gene: TRBD2
CDR3 protein: CASSAGLAGSTGELFF
CDR3 DNA: TGTGCCAGCAGTGCCGGACTAGCGGGATCCACCGGGGAGCTGTTTTTT

clone size: few
V gene: TRBV11-2
J gene: TRBJ2-1
D gene: TRBD2
CDR3 protein: CASSFTAGGSYNEQFF
CDR3 DNA: TGTGCCAGCAGCTTTACGGCGGGAGGGTCCTACAATGAGCAGTTCTTC

clone size: -
V gene: TRBV29-1
J gene: TRBJ2-2
D gene: -
CDR3 protein: CSVETGRGRTGELFF
CDR3 DNA: TGCAGCGTTGAGACTGGGCGAGGGAGGACCGGGGAGCTGTTTTTT

clone size: -
V gene: TRBV6-1
J gene: TRBJ1-6
D gene: TRBD1
CDR3 protein: CASRTPGQGFSPLHF
CDR3 DNA: TGTGCCAGCAGAACTCCGGGACAGGGTTTCTCACCCCTCCACTTT

clone size: few
V gene: TRBV6-4
J gene: TRBJ2-3
D gene: TRBD2
CDR3 protein: CASSDSVMTSGGTDTQYF
CDR3 DNA: TGTGCCAGCAGTGACTCGGTCATGACTAGCGGGGGCACAGATACGCAGTATTTT

clone size: few
V gene: TRBV6-1
J gene: TRBJ1-5
D gene: TRBD1
CDR3 protein: CASSPTRDRAGQPQHF
CDR3 DNA: TGTGCCAGCAGCCCTACCCGGGACAGGGCTGGTCAGCCCCAGCATTTT

clone size: -
V gene: TRBV20-1
J gene: TRBJ2-3
D gene: -
CDR3 protein: CSARPGQNTDTQYF
CDR3 DNA: TGCAGTGCTCGCCCGGGGCAGAACACAGATACGCAGTATTTT

clone size: -
V gene: TRBV20-1
J gene: TRBJ2-5
D gene: -
CDR3 protein: CSARDVRGQETQYF
CDR3 DNA: TGCAGTGCTAGAGATGTGAGAGGACAAGAGACCCAGTACTTC

clone size: few
V gene: TRBV7-2
J gene: TRBJ2-4
D gene: TRBD2
CDR3 protein: CASSPGGLAGEKNIQYF
CDR3 DNA: TGTGCCAGCAGCCCCGGAGGACTAGCGGGGGAGAAAAACATTCAGTACTTC

clone size: -
V gene: TRBV3-1
J gene: TRBJ1-2
D gene: TRBD1
CDR3 protein: CASSQGVGQRRYGYTF
CDR3 DNA: TGTGCCAGCAGCCAAGGCGTGGGACAGCGAAGGTATGGCTACACCTTC

clone size: few
V gene: TRBV4-3
J gene: TRBJ2-1
D gene: -
CDR3 protein: CASSQEPGPQGRNEQFF
CDR3 DNA: TGCGCCAGCAGCCAAGAACCCGGGCCCCAGGGGCGGAATGAGCAGTTCTTC

clone size: -
V gene: TRBV7-9
J gene: TRBJ1-4
D gene: -
CDR3 protein: CASSSGPYGVFF
CDR3 DNA: TGTGCCAGCAGCTCCGGGCCGTATGGGGTGTTTTTT

clone size: -
V gene: TRBV4-2
J gene: TRBJ2-1
D gene: TRBD1
CDR3 protein: CASSQGSQGAIEQFF
CDR3 DNA: TGTGCCAGCAGCCAAGGGTCACAGGGGGCAATTGAGCAGTTCTTC